The 8 T cell receptor beta chains given below trace back to one sample, sequenced in a study of response to subunit inactivated influenza vaccine. TCRdb passed the RT-PCR reads through MiXCR, listing each CDR3 protein once. The sample includes just under 550,000 distinct CDR3 sequences, less than 25% of them seen just once. Separately, the same data were catalogued under a study of T cells expressing NK-cell markers. From that paper: It was by 5'RACE template switching with UMIs that TCR beta cDNA was made.

Sequencing was performed on CD4+ T cells sorted from PBMCs, taken roughly 12 days after vaccination. All receptors derive from a man aged 45-60 years who received an inactivated influenza vaccine.

This clonotype was detected ten times or more. This chain links TRBV12-3 or TRBV12-4 with TRBJ2-3; D remains unclear. V shed 6 bases and J shed 5 bases, with 21 bases lying between them. The CDR3 runs 16 residues. CDR3 sequence reads: CASRSRPGISGDTQYF. CDR3 nucleotides: TGTGCCAGCAGGTCGAGGCCAGGTATTAGTGGAGATACGCAGTATTTT.

This chain uses TRBV5-1 with TRBJ2-4; 12 positions agree with TRBD1. CDR1 is SGHRS and CDR2 is YFSETQ in the germline V gene. This CDR3 contains 16 residues. Unmatched junction bases numbered 3, after V lost 0 bases and J lost 5 bases. Here the CDR3 DNA reads TGCGCCAGCAGCTTGGAGGGGACAGGGGGCCAAAACATTCAGTACTTC. Translated, it gives CASSLEGTGGQNIQYF.

This clonotype was recorded many times. The chain combines TRBV5-1 with TRBJ2-1, with 12 bases aligning to TRBD2. The CDR3 is 15 residues long. The V gene end was trimmed by 4 bases and the J gene end by 6 bases; junction bases not matched to a gene: 5. From germline, CDR1 is SGHRS and CDR2 YFSETQ. This chain's CDR3 is CASSVTSGGPNEQFF. The CDR3 nucleotides are TGCGCCAGCAGCGTGACTAGCGGGGGACCCAATGAGCAGTTCTTC.

This clonotype has only a few counts. The genes are TRBV4-1 and TRBJ1-3; D is perhaps TRBD1 (5 bases). V lost 4 bases and J lost 0, with 10 bases in between. Germline V gives CDR1 MGHRA, CDR2 YSYEKL. The CDR3 is made up of 15 amino acids. Written as DNA, the CDR3 is TGCGCCAGCAGCCGCGGGACCCTCTCTGGAAACACCATATATTTT. Its translation is CASSRGTLSGNTIYF.

This clonotype was counted at least ten times. The genes are TRBV25-1 and TRBJ1-2; perhaps TRBD1 as D (5 bases). V lost 7 bases and J lost 2, with 14 bases in between. The germline gives CDR1 MGHDK, CDR2 SYGVNS. CDR3 length equals 14 residues. The CDR3 region is CASNPHGDNYGYTF. The DNA for the CDR3 is TGTGCCAGCAACCCTCACGGGGACAACTATGGCTACACCTTC.

This clonotype appeared a few times. The chain uses TRBV4-2 and TRBJ2-5; possibly TRBD1 for D (5 bases). The CDR3 extends over 15 amino acids. The ends were cut back, 0 bases at V and 3 bases at J, with 11 bases in the middle. Per germline, CDR1 LGHNA and CDR2 YNFKEQ. The CDR3 region is CASSQDLGREETQYF. In DNA form, the CDR3 reads TGTGCCAGCAGCCAAGATCTCGGCAGGGAAGAGACCCAGTACTTC.

Ten or more counts support this clonotype. V is TRBV20-1 and J is TRBJ1-2, with D uncertain. The CDR3 runs to 12 residues. Trimming took 4 bases from V and 3 from J, leaving 9 bases between them. Per the germline V gene, CDR1 is DFQATT and CDR2 is SNEGSKA (reference sequence). CDR3 sequence: CSANTGDYGYTF. CDR3 nucleotide sequence: TGCAGTGCTAACACTGGGGACTATGGCTACACCTTC.

This clonotype appeared many times. The rearrangement joins TRBV7-9 to TRBJ2-7; possibly TRBD1 or TRBD2 for D (5 bases each). The CDR3 is 17 amino acids. Germline V gene data show CDR1 as SEHNR and CDR2 as FQNEAQ (reference sequence). V shed 2 bases and J shed 2 bases, with 19 bases lying between them. DNA of the CDR3: TGTGCCAGCAGCTTATACTACCGGGACGGGGCAGCCTACGAGCAGTACTTC. Translated, it gives CASSLYYRDGAAYEQYF.